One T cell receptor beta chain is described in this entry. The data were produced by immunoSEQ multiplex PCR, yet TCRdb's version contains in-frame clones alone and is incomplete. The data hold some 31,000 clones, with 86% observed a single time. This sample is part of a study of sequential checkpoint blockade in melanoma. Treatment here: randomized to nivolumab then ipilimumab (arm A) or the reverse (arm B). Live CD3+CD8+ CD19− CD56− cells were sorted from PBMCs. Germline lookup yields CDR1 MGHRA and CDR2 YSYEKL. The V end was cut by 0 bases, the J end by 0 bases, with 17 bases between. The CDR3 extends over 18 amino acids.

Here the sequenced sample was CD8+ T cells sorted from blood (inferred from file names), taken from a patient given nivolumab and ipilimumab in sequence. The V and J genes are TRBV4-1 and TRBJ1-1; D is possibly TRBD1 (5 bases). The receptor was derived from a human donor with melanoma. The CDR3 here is CASSQDRRRGRMNTEAFF. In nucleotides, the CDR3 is TGCGCCAGCAGCCAAGATAGGAGGCGGGGCCGCATGAACACTGAAGCTTTCTTT.